This T cell receptor (beta chain) appears in the sequencing data of a study of CD8 T cells in Susac syndrome. Germline CDR1 and CDR2: SEHNR and FQNEAQ (reference sequence). The CDR3 runs to 15 residues. V gave up 1 base and J gave up 10 bases; unmatched junction bases: 10. Reverse transcription of roughly 0.5 to 1 ug RNA was performed with random hexamers. TCRdb called the immunoSEQ multiplex PCR reads again in MiXCR, with one record for every CDR3 protein. This table has around 130,000 distinct CDR3 sequences, 75% to 90% appearing once. Source material: CD8+ T cells from PBMCs. The chain couples TRBV7-9 to TRBJ2-1, with 7 bases fitting TRBD2. This receptor was taken from a human donor with multiple sclerosis. CDR3 loop: CASSLGPSGVWEQFF. The CDR3 coding sequence is TGTGCCAGCAGCTTAGGACCGAGCGGGGTCTGGGAGCAGTTCTTC.